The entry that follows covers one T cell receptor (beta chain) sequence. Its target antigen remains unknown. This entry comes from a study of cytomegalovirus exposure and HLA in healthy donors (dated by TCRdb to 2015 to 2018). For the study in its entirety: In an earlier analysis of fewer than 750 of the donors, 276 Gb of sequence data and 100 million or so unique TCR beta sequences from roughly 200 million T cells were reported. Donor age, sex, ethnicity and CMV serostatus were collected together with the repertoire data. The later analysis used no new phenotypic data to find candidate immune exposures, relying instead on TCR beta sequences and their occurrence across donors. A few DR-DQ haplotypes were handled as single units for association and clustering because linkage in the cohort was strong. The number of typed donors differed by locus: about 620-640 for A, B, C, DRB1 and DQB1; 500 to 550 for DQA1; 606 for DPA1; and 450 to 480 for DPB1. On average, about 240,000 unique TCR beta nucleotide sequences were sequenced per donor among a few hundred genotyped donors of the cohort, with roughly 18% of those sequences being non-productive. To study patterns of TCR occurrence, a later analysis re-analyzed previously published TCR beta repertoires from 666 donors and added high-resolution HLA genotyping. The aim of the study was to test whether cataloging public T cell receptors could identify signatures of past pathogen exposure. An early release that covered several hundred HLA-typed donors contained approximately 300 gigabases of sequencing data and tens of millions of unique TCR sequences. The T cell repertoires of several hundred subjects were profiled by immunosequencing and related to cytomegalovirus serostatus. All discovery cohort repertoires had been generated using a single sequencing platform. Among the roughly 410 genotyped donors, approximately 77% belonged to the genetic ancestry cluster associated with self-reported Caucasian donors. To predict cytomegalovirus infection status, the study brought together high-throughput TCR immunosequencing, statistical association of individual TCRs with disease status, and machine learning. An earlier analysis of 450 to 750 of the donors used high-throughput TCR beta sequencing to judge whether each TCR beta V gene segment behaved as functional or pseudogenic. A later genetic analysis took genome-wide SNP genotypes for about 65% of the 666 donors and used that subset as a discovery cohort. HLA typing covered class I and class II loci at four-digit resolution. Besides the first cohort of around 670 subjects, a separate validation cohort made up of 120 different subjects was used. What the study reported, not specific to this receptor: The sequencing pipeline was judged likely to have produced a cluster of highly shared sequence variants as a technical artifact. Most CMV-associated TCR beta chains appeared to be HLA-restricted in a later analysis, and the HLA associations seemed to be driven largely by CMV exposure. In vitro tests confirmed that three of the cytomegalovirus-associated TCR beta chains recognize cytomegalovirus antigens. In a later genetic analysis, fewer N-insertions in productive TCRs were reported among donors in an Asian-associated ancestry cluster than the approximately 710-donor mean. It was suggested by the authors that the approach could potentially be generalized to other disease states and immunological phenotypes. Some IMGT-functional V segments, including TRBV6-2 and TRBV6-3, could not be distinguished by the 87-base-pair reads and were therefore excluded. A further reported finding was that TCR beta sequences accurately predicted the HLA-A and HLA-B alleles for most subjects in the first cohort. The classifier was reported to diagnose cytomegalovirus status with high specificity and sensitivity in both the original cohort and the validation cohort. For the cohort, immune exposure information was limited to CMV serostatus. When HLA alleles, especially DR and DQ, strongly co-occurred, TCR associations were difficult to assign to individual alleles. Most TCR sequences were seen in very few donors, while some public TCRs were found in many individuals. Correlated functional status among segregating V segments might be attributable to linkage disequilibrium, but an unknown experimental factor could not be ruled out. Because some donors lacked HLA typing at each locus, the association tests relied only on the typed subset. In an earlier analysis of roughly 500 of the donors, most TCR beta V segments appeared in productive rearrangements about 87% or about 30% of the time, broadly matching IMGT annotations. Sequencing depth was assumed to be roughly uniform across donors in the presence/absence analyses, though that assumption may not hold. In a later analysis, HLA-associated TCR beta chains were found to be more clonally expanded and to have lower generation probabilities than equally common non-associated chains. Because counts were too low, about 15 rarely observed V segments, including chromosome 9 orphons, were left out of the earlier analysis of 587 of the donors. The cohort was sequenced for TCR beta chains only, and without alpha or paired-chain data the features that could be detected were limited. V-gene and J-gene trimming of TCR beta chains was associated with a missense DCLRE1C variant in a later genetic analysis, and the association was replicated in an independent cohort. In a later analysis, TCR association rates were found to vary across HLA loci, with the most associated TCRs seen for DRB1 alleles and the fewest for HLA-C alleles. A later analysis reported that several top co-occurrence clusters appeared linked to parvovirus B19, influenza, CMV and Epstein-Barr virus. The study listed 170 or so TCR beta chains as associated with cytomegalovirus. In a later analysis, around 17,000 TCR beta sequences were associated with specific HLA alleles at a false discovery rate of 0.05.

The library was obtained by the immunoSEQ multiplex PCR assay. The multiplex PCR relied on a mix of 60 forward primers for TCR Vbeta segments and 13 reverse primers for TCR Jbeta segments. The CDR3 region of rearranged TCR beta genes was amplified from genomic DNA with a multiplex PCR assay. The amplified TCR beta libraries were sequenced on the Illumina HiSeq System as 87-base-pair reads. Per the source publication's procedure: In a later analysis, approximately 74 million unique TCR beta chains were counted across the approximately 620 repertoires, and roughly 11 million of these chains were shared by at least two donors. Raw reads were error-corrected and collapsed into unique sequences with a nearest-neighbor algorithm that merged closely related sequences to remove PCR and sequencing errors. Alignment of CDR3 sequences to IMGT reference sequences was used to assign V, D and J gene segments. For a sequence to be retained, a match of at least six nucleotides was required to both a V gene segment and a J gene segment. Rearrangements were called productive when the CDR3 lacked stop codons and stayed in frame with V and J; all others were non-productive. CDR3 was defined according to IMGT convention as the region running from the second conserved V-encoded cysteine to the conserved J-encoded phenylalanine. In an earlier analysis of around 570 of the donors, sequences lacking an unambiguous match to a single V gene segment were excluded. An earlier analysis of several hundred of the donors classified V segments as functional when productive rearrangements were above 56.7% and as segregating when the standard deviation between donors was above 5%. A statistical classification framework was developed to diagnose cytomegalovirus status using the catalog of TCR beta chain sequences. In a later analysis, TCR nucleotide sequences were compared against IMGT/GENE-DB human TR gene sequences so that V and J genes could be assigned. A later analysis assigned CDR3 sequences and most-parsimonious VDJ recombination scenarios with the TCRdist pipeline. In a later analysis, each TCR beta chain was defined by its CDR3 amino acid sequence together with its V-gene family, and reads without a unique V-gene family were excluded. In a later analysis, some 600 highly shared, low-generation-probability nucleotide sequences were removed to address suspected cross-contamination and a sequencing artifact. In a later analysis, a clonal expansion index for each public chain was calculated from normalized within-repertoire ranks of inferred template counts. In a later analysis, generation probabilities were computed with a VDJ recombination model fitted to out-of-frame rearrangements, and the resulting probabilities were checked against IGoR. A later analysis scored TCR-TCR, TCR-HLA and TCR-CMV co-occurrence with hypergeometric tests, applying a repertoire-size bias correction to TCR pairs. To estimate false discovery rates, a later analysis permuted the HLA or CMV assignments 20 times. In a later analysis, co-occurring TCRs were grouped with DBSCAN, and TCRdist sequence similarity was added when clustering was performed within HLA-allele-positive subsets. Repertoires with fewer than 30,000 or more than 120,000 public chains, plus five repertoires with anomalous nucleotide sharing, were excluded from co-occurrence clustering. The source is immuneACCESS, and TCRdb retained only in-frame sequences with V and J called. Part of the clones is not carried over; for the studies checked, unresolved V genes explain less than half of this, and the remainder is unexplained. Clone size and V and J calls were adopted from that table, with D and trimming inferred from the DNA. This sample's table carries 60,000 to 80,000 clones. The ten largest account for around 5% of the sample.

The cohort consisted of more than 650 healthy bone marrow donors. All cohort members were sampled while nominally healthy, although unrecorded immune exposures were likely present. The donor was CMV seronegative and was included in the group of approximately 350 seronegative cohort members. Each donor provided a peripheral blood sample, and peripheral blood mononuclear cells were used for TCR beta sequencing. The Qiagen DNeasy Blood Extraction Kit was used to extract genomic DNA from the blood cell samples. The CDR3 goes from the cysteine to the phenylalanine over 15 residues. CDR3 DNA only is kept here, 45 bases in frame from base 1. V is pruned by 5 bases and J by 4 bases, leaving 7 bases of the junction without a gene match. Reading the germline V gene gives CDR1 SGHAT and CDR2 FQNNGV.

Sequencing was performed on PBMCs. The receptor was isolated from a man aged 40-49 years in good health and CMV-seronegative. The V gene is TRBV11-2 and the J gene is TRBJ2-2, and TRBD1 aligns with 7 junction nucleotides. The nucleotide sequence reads TGTGCCAGCAGCGACAAGGCAGGGGGCACCGGGGAGCTGTTTTTT. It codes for CASSDKAGGTGELFF. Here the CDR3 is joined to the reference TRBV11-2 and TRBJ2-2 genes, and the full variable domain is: EAGVAQSPRYKIIEKRQSVAFWCNPISGHATLYWYQQILGQGPKLLIQFQNNGVVDDSQLPKDRFSAERLKGVDSTLKIQPAKLEDSAVYLCASSDKAGGTGELFFGEGSRLTVL.